Shown below are 27 T cell receptor beta chains from a single sample sequenced in a study of tumor and adjacent non-tumor tissue in lung cancer. A modified ARM-PCR protocol with three rounds of nested PCR amplified TCRbeta. TCRdb passed the multiplex PCR reads through MiXCR, listing each CDR3 protein once. This table holds around 74,000 distinct CDR3 sequences, around 70% found once. No cell sorting was done before RNA was extracted from the tissue. Material for sequencing was lung tumor tissue. These receptors all stem from a woman in her 70s with non-small cell lung cancer.

Regarding this clonotype: One junction end does not reproduce the germline sequence, and a read error may be involved. V gene TRBV6-5 combines with J gene TRBJ2-1, with 11 bases that match TRBD2. The V gene's germline CDR1 is MNHEY and CDR2 SVGAGI. This CDR3 is 21 amino acids long. In nucleotides, the CDR3 is TGTGCCAGCAGTCCCTCACTCACCGAACTAGCGGGAGCGCGCTCCTACAGTGAGCAGTTCTTC. It specifies CASSPSLTELAGARSYSEQFF.

Turning to this clonotype: Relative to the germline gene, one junction end is altered; a read error may explain this. This chain connects TRBV29-1 to TRBJ2-5; TRBD2 matches 7 bases. Germline V gene sequence: CDR1 SQVTM, CDR2 ANQGSEA. CDR3 size: 12 residues. The CDR3 region has the DNA TGCACCACAAGAGCGGGACGAGAGACTCAGTACTTC. This encodes CTTRAGRETQYF.

This sequence joins TRBV29-1 and TRBJ2-3; the match to TRBD1 covers 7 bases. The germline V gene has CDR1 SQVTM and CDR2 ANQGSEA. The CDR3 has 16 residues. In DNA form, the CDR3 reads TGCAGTGCTGAAGACACCTGGACAGGCCCCCCAGATACGCAGTATTTT. This encodes CSAEDTWTGPPDTQYF.

The V gene is TRBV10-1, the J gene TRBJ2-7; D might be TRBD1 (5 bases). The germline gives CDR1 WNHNN, CDR2 SYGVQD (reference sequence). CDR3 length: 13 amino acids. The V and J ends lost 9 bases and 4 bases respectively, with 16 bases between them. The CDR3 nucleotides read TGCGCCAGTAGTATCCAGGGTGAATACGAGCAGTACTTC. Its translation: CASSIQGEYEQYF.

This clonotype has a single count. The junction departs from the called germline gene at one end, perhaps through a read error. J is TRBJ2-3 and V is TRBV10-3, with D possibly matching TRBD2 (6 bases). Germline V CDR1 and CDR2: ENHRY, SYGVKD. CDR3 size: 14 residues. The CDR3 DNA reads TGTGCCATCAGGGGATTAGCGGACACAGATACGCGGTATTTT. This translates into CAIRGLADTDTRYF.

Remarks on this clonotype: One end of the junction is discordant with germline, which a read error may explain. The CDR3 DNA reads TGTGCCAACAGTACCGGACAGCGCTATGGCTACACCTTC. Its translation is CANSTGQRYGYTF. The V and J genes are TRBV12-3 or TRBV12-4 and TRBJ1-2; perhaps TRBD1 as D (6 bases). CDR3 size: 13 residues.

This clonotype has ten or more counts. CDR3 sequence: CASSPGQGLSYEQYF. The CDR3 DNA sequence: TGTGCCAGCAGCCCTGGACAGGGGCTATCCTACGAGCAGTACTTC. The rearrangement uses TRBV5-4 and TRBJ2-7, with TRBD1 identical over 9 bases. Looked up from germline, CDR1 is SGHNT and CDR2 is YYREEE (reference sequence). With V trimmed by 4 bases and J by 1 base, 6 bases remained unmatched. This CDR3 is 15 amino acids long.

Note on this clonotype: Possible read error: a much larger clone is one base away. The chain joins TRBV5-1 to TRBJ2-5; either TRBD1 or TRBD2 may supply D (5 bases each). The germline V gene has CDR1 SGHRS and CDR2 YFSETQ. The CDR3 spans 15 residues. Trimming pared 0 bases from V and 2 bases from J, leaving 11 bases between. CDR3 in DNA: TGCGCCAGCAGCTTGGCCGGGACGTATCAAGAGACCCAGTACTTC. It is translated as CASSLAGTYQETQYF.

A remark on this clonotype: It may be a read error: a sequence one base away is much more abundant. V and J are TRBV6-1 and TRBJ1-2; 10 bases are a match to TRBD1. Germline CDR1 reads MNHNS; CDR2 reads SASEGT. The CDR3 runs to 14 residues. The CDR3 loop is CGSSRQGAASGYTF. The CDR3 nucleotides are TGTGGCAGCTCACGACAGGGGGCGGCCTCTGGCTACACCTTC.

The sample holds a few counts of this clonotype. This clone may be a read error of a much larger clone one base away. This sequence joins TRBV20-1 and TRBJ2-7; tentative D call: TRBD1 (6 bases). This CDR3 is 14 amino acids long. Trimming pared 5 bases from V and 2 bases from J, leaving 16 bases between. CDR1 and CDR2 (germline): DFQATT, SNEGSKA (reference sequence). The CDR3 spells CSAPIGTKTYEQYF. CDR3 nucleotides: TGCAGTGCTCCCATCGGGACAAAAACCTACGAGCAGTACTTC.

This clonotype has at least ten counts. Compared with germline, one end of the junction differs, possibly owing to a read error. This CDR3 reads CNVVLLYNEQFF. In nucleotides, the CDR3 is TGCAACGTTGTCCTCCTCTACAATGAGCAGTTCTTC. This chain joins TRBV29-1 and TRBJ2-1; D gene ambiguous. CDR3 size: 12 residues. The V gene's germline CDR1 is SQVTM and CDR2 ANQGSEA.

A note on this clonotype: The junction differs from germline at one of its ends, possibly a read error. V and J are TRBV28 and TRBJ2-7; D is unresolved. The CDR3 length is 14 residues. Germline V gene sequence: CDR1 MDHEN, CDR2 SYDVKM. The CDR3 DNA reads TGTACCAGCAGTCCCTTTGTTCACCTCTACGAGCAGTACTTC. Protein: CTSSPFVHLYEQYF.

A remark on this clonotype: An end of the junction differs from the germline gene, which may be a read error. The chain has TRBV11-1 and TRBJ2-7; possible D gene TRBD1, 6 bases. This CDR3 has 14 residues. Per the germline V gene, CDR1 is SGHAT and CDR2 is FQDESV (reference sequence). As DNA, the CDR3 is TGTGCCAGCAGACCGGGACATGGTATCTCCGAGCAGTATTTC. Protein product: CASRPGHGISEQYF.

Comments on this clonotype: The CDR3 end shows no conserved phenylalanine or tryptophan, and so a read error is likely. J is TRBJ1-1 and V is TRBV5-1; the D gene is possibly TRBD1 (5 bases). Germline CDR1 reads SGHRS; CDR2 reads YFSETQ. The CDR3 is 17 amino acids. CDR3 DNA: TGCGCCAGCAGCACCCGGGACGGCGCTTTCATGAACACCGAAGCTTTCGTT. This encodes CASSTRDGAFMNTEAFV.

This clonotype occurred many times. The genes are TRBV12-3 or TRBV12-4 and TRBJ1-5; D is unclear. Trimming shortened V by 6 bases and J by 5 bases, and 11 bases separated the two germline ends. The CDR3 runs to 13 residues. The CDR3 nucleotides are TGTGCCAGCAGCCTGGGCGGTGATCAGCCCCAGCATTTT. This sequence encodes CASSLGGDQPQHF.

About this clonotype itself: The junction and the germline gene differ at one end; a read error may be behind it. The chain couples TRBV10-2 to TRBJ2-5, with D unclear. The CDR3 is made up of 15 amino acids. Germline values: CDR1 WSHSY, CDR2 SAAADI. CDR3 region: CASSEPSSLQETEYF. The CDR3 DNA reads as TGCGCCAGCAGTGAACCGAGCTCCCTCCAAGAGACCGAGTACTTC.

This clonotype has at least ten counts. The J gene is TRBJ2-7, the V gene TRBV4-1; TRBD1 is a possible D gene (6 bases). V was cut by 3 bases and J by 1 base, with 10 bases left in between. Germline V gene data show CDR1 as MGHRA and CDR2 as YSYEKL. CDR3 size: 14 residues. As DNA, the CDR3 is TGCGCCAGCAGCCAGGGGGACAAGTCCTACGAGCAGTACTTC. Translating it yields CASSQGDKSYEQYF.

On this clonotype: One end of the junction fails to match germline, which may point to a read error. V usage is TRBV29-1 and J usage is TRBJ1-4; D might be TRBD1 (5 bases). Germline V gene sequence: CDR1 SQVTM, CDR2 ANQGSEA. CDR3 size: 14 residues. As DNA, the CDR3 is TGCAGCGTCGGAGATGGGGGGACTAGTGAAAAACTGTTTTTT. As protein: CSVGDGGTSEKLFF.

The chain uses TRBV6-1 and TRBJ2-6; D possibly uses TRBD1 or TRBD2 (5 bases each). Germline assignment: CDR1 MNHNS and CDR2 SASEGT. Trimming left V 6 bases short and J 18 bases short, with 24 bases between. There are 14 residues in the CDR3. The CDR3 nucleotides are TGTGCCAGCAGCGAGGGGATTGGGGCTAACGACCCGACTTTC. Translating it yields CASSEGIGANDPTF.

Comments on this clonotype: At one end, the junction sequence differs from germline, possibly due to a read error. The CDR3 DNA reads as TGCGCCAGCTGCCAACCCGGGGGGATAAGAACTGAGGAGCAGTACTTC. Translation: CASCQPGGIRTEEQYF. The V and J genes are TRBV4-1 and TRBJ2-7; the match to TRBD2 covers 7 bases. Germline loops: CDR1 MGHRA, CDR2 YSYEKL. CDR3 length: 16 residues.

This clonotype was recorded only once. Compared with germline, one end of the junction differs, possibly owing to a read error. The chain carries TRBV12-3 or TRBV12-4 and TRBJ1-4; no reliable D call. The CDR3 runs 11 residues. This chain's CDR3 is CPSKLSKRLFF. The CDR3 coding sequence is TGTCCCAGCAAGCTCTCCAAGAGGCTGTTTTTT.

Turning to this clonotype: A read error may account for a junction end that differs from germline. V gene TRBV10-3 combines with J gene TRBJ1-1, with D possibly being TRBD1 (6 bases). There are 13 residues in the CDR3. Germline loops: CDR1 ENHRY, CDR2 SYGVKD. The DNA for the CDR3 is TGTGCCATATCGACAGGATTGAACACTGAAGCTCTCTTT. This sequence encodes CAISTGLNTEALF.

This clonotype was recorded a few times. The chain employs TRBV7-3 and TRBJ2-3, with D perhaps TRBD1 (6 bases). Between the trimmed V and J ends, which lost 5 bases and 4 bases, there was a span of 10 bases. Per the germline V gene, CDR1 is SGHTA and CDR2 is FQGTGA. The CDR3 loop spans 13 amino acids. CDR3 sequence reads: CASSKQGADTQYF. DNA for the CDR3: TGTGCCAGCAGCAAACAGGGAGCAGATACGCAGTATTTT.

This clonotype came up once. A junction boundary mismatches the germline segment, possibly from a read error. The chain uses TRBV5-4 and TRBJ1-3; TRBD1 matches at 9 bases. This CDR3 is 16 amino acids long. Germline V gene data show CDR1 as SGHNT and CDR2 as YYREEE (reference sequence). The chain's CDR3 is CASIRPGQGTGNTVYF. CDR3 nucleotides: TGTGCTAGCATTCGACCGGGACAGGGTACTGGAAACACCGTATATTTT.

The chain carries TRBV5-6 and TRBJ2-7; D possibly corresponds to TRBD1 (6 bases). Germline V gene lookup returns CDR1 SGHDT and CDR2 YYEEEE. V shed 4 bases and J shed 3 bases, with 17 bases lying between them. The CDR3 is made up of 15 amino acids. The CDR3 DNA follows: TGTGCCAGCAGCCTGTGGGACAAAGAAAACTACGAGCAGTACTTC. This encodes CASSLWDKENYEQYF.

In this sample, this clonotype turned up many times. The J gene is TRBJ2-3, the V gene TRBV11-2; D tentatively reads TRBD1 or TRBD2 (5 bases each). Trimming pared 1 base from V and 1 base from J, leaving 9 bases between. CDR3 length: 15 residues. Germline V gene data show CDR1 as SGHAT and CDR2 as FQNNGV. The CDR3: CASSLGGVGTDTQYF. The CDR3, as DNA: TGTGCCAGCAGCTTAGGAGGGGTAGGCACAGATACGCAGTATTTT.

This clonotype occurred once. The CDR3 loop reads CASSHTVHSLGNTIYF. CDR3 sequence (DNA): TGTGCCAGCAGTCATACAGTCCACTCCCTCGGAAACACCATATATTTT. V gene TRBV7-3 combines with J gene TRBJ1-3, with D hard to call. The CDR3 has 16 residues. CDR1 is SGHTA and CDR2 is FQGTGA in the germline V gene. V dropped 6 bases and J dropped 4 bases, with 19 bases sitting between them.